This is a list of T cell receptor beta chains from one sample in a study of T cells in Graves' hyperthyroidism and ophthalmopathy. TCRdb called the multiplex PCR reads again in MiXCR, with one record for every CDR3 protein. This sample has about 380,000 distinct CDR3 sequences; about 15% occur once, and the top ten carry roughly 9.6%. Input material: blood. These TCRs come from an older woman with Graves' hyperthyroidism. Both conserved end residues are part of each CDR3. D genes are given only for firm matches. Only some rows state a clone size, as once, few, many or a class for expanded clones.

TRBV6-1	TRBJ1-2	NA	NA	CASRVANYGYTF	TGTGCCAGCAGGGTAGCTAACTATGGCTACACCTTC
TRBV9	TRBJ2-7	TRBD2	NA	CASSPSGTSGTYEQYF	TGTGCCAGCAGCCCCTCCGGGACTAGCGGGACCTACGAGCAGTACTTC
TRBV7-9	TRBJ1-1	NA	NA	CVSSSGWDTEAFF	TGTGTCAGCAGCTCAGGGTGGGACACTGAAGCTTTCTTT
TRBV3-1	TRBJ2-2	TRBD1	NA	CASSPAGGAFEITGELFF	TGTGCCAGCAGCCCAGCAGGGGGAGCCTTCGAGATCACCGGGGAGCTGTTTTTT
TRBV6-1	TRBJ2-7	NA	many	CASSPGGQVREQYF	TGTGCCAGCAGTCCGGGGGGACAGGTGAGAGAGCAGTACTTC
TRBV4-1	TRBJ2-2	NA	few	CASSPRTGELVGGELFF	TGCGCCAGCAGCCCGAGGACCGGCGAGTTGGTCGGCGGGGAGCTGTTTTTT
TRBV30	TRBJ2-5	NA	NA	CAWNLNRRETQYF	TGTGCCTGGAATTTGAACAGAAGAGAGACCCAGTACTTC
TRBV12-3/TRBV12-4	TRBJ2-7	NA	many	CASSLVGFDEQYF	TGTGCCAGCAGTTTAGTCGGGTTCGACGAGCAGTACTTC
TRBV12-3/TRBV12-4	TRBJ2-5	NA	many	CASSSSASATRTQYF	TGTGCCAGCAGTTCTTCCGCTAGCGCGACTCGGACCCAGTACTTC
TRBV7-9	TRBJ2-3	NA	many	CASSLQETSTDTQYF	TGTGCCAGCAGCTTACAGGAGACTAGCACAGATACGCAGTATTTT
TRBV6-1	TRBJ2-7	NA	many	CASSEAPGGTYEQYF	TGTGCCAGCAGTGAAGCCCCAGGGGGGACCTACGAGCAGTACTTC
TRBV19	TRBJ2-7	NA	few	CASSIVGGTYEQYF	TGTGCCAGTAGTATTGTTGGGGGAACCTACGAGCAGTACTTC
TRBV19	TRBJ2-7	TRBD1	few	CASSIGNRGRLEQYF	TGTGCCAGTAGTATAGGCAACAGGGGAAGACTCGAGCAGTACTTC
TRBV12-3/TRBV12-4	TRBJ2-7	TRBD2	NA	CASTPGLAGGGTYEQYF	TGTGCCAGCACCCCGGGACTAGCGGGAGGAGGGACCTACGAGCAGTACTTC
TRBV19	TRBJ2-1	TRBD2	few	CASSIGTSGSDEQFF	TGTGCCAGTAGTATAGGGACTAGCGGGAGTGATGAGCAGTTCTTC
TRBV18	TRBJ2-1	NA	many	CASSPGSRNEQFF	TGTGCCAGCTCACCGGGAAGTCGGAATGAGCAGTTCTTC